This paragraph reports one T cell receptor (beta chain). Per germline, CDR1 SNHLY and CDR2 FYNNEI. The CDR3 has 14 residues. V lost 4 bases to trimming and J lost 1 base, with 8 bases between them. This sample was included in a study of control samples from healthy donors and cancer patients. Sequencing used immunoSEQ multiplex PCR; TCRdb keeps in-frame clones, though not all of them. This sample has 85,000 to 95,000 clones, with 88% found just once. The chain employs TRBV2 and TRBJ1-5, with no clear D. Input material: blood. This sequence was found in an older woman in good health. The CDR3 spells CASSAPPSNQPQHF. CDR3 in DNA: TGTGCCAGCAGTGCCCCCCCGAGCAATCAGCCCCAGCATTTT.